One sample yielded the 12 T cell receptor beta chains listed below, sequenced in a study of blood T cell repertoires in COVID-19. Here immunoSEQ multiplex PCR was the method, and the copy in TCRdb shows in-frame clones only, minus some. Among about 480,000 clones listed, 70% to 90% were seen once. Sequencing was carried out using PBMCs or T cells enriched from blood (not recorded which). The receptor source for this set is a woman in her fifties or sixties who had recovered from COVID-19.

The rearrangement links TRBV18 to TRBJ1-2; 8 bases map to TRBD1. Germline loops: CDR1 KGHSH, CDR2 LQKENI. V lost 4 bases, J lost 3 bases, and 13 bases stayed unmatched. CDR3 length: 17 residues. CDR3: CASSRRTGMDPDYGYTF. DNA of the CDR3: TGTGCCAGCTCACGAAGGACAGGGATGGATCCTGACTATGGCTACACCTTC. The whole variable domain, filled in from reference TRBV18 and TRBJ1-2, reads NAGVMQNPRHLVRRRGQEARLRCSPMKGHSHVYWYRQLPEEGLKFMVYLQKENIIDESGMPKERFSAEFPKEGPSILRIQQVVRGDSAAYFCASSRRTGMDPDYGYTFGSGTRLTVV.

The gene calls are TRBV3-1 (or the pseudogene TRBV3-2) and TRBJ1-2; 7 bases are shared with TRBD1. CDR3 length: 13 amino acids. V was pared by 0 bases and J by 7 bases, with 2 bases of the junction left unmatched. The germline CDR1 and CDR2 sequences are LGHDT and YNNKEL (reference sequence). CDR3 amino acids: CASSQEAGGGYTF. The CDR3 DNA reads as TGTGCCAGCAGCCAAGAGGCAGGGGGTGGCTACACCTTC.

This clone was counted a single time. The V gene is TRBV5-4, the J gene TRBJ1-2, with D perhaps matching TRBD1 (6 bases). With 0 bases removed from V and 8 bases from J, the gap between germline ends came to 8 bases. CDR3 length equals 12 residues. Germline lookup yields CDR1 SGHNT and CDR2 YYREEE (reference sequence). The CDR3 spells CASSLDGGGYTF. In nucleotides, the CDR3 is TGTGCCAGCAGCTTGGATGGGGGCGGCTACACCTTC.

This chain joins TRBV5-1 and TRBJ1-4; 11 bases are shared with TRBD1. Germline trimming cut 2 bases from V and 4 bases from J; bases unmatched to any gene: 7. Germline V lookup: CDR1 SGHRS, CDR2 YFSETQ. The CDR3 extends over 17 amino acids. This chain's CDR3 is CASSFIGQGAFNEKLFF. CDR3 in DNA: TGCGCCAGCAGCTTTATCGGACAGGGGGCCTTTAATGAAAAACTGTTTTTT.

This chain joins TRBV30 and TRBJ2-2; TRBD1 is a possible D gene (6 bases). Germline loops: CDR1 GTSNPN, CDR2 SVGIG (reference sequence). Trimming stripped 3 bases from V and 4 bases from J, with 15 bases between. The CDR3 has 15 amino acids. The DNA for the CDR3 is TGTGCCTGGAGAGGGTGGGGACATTCCACCGGGGAGCTGTTTTTT. It specifies CAWRGWGHSTGELFF.

This chain connects TRBV5-4 to TRBJ2-7; 7 nucleotides agree with TRBD1. The germline V gene encodes CDR1 SGHNT and CDR2 YYREEE (reference sequence). This CDR3 comprises 14 residues. V dropped 2 bases and J dropped 3; count of bases not matched to a gene: 5. CDR3 protein: CASSLGGADYEQYV. In DNA form, the CDR3 reads TGTGCCAGCAGCTTAGGGGGCGCGGACTACGAGCAGTACGTC.

The chain couples TRBV15 to TRBJ2-2; D not resolved. V lost 7 bases to trimming and J lost 1 base, with 13 bases between them. CDR3 length equals 15 residues. Per the germline V gene, CDR1 is LNHNV and CDR2 is YYDKDF (reference sequence). The CDR3 here is CATNNRVQNTGELFF. The CDR3, as DNA: TGTGCCACCAACAACCGGGTACAGAACACCGGGGAGCTGTTTTTT.

The rearrangement joins TRBV7-6 to TRBJ2-3; D is possibly TRBD1 (5 bases). Trimming stripped 2 bases from V and 4 bases from J, with 13 bases between. CDR3 length: 15 amino acids. Germline V gives CDR1 SGHVS, CDR2 FNYEAQ. The CDR3 region is CASSLWAGQADTQYF. The CDR3 nucleotides read TGTGCCAGCAGCTTATGGGCAGGGCAGGCAGATACGCAGTATTTT. Full variable domain (rest looked up from reference TRBV7-6 and TRBJ2-3): GAGVSQSPRYKVTKRGQDVALRCDPISGHVSLYWYRQALGQGPEFLTYFNYEAQQDKSGLPNDRFSAERPEGSISTLTIQRTEQRDSAMYRCASSLWAGQADTQYFGPGTRLTVL.

This clone was found once. The chain couples TRBV11-3 to TRBJ2-7; D gene ambiguous. CDR1 SGHNT and CDR2 YENEEA come from the germline V gene. With 0 bases removed from V and 2 bases from J, the gap between germline ends came to 8 bases. CDR3 size: 14 residues. DNA of the CDR3: TGTGCCAGCAGCTTAGATAGCTTCACCTACGAGCAGTACTTC. It is translated as CASSLDSFTYEQYF.

The chain couples TRBV10-2 to TRBJ2-5, with 8 bases that match TRBD2. V lost 8 bases to trimming and J lost 4 bases; unmatched junction nucleotides: 6. Germline lookup yields CDR1 WSHSY and CDR2 SAAADI. The CDR3 is 13 amino acids. Here the CDR3 reads CASLRGGGETQYF. CDR3 sequence (DNA): TGCGCCAGCCTTCGGGGGGGCGGAGAGACCCAGTACTTC.

V and J are TRBV30 and TRBJ1-4; 8 bases align to TRBD1. With V trimmed by 3 bases and J by 2 bases, 17 bases remained unmatched. This CDR3 is 19 amino acids long. The germline CDR1 and CDR2 sequences are GTSNPN and SVGIG (reference sequence). The CDR3 DNA follows: TGTGCCTGGAGACACAGGCCGGGACAGGCATTTGGCACTAATGAAAAACTGTTTTTT. Translated, it gives CAWRHRPGQAFGTNEKLFF.

The V call is TRBV24-1, the J call TRBJ1-5; 8 bases align to TRBD1. V lost 6 bases to trimming and J lost 9 bases; unmatched junction nucleotides: 6. CDR1 KGHDR and CDR2 SFDVKD come from the germline V gene. The CDR3 extends over 13 amino acids. The CDR3 sequence: CATSQGAFWPQHF. For the CDR3, the DNA is TGTGCCACCAGTCAGGGGGCGTTTTGGCCCCAGCATTTT.